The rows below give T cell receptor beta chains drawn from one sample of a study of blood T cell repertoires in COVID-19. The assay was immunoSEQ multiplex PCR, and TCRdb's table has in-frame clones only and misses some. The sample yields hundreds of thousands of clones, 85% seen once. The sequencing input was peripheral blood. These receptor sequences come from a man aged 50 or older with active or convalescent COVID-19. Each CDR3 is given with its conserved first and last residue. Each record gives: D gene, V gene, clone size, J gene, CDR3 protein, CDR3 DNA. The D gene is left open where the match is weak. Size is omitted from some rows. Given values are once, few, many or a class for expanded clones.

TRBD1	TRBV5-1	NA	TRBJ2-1	CASSAQTGVFNEQFF	TGCGCCAGCAGCGCCCAGACAGGGGTATTCAATGAGCAGTTCTTC
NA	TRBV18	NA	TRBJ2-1	CASSPLGGGYNEQFF	TGTGCCAGCTCACCATTAGGGGGGGGCTACAATGAGCAGTTCTTC
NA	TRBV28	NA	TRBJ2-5	CASSLGSEGTQYF	TGTGCCAGCAGTTTAGGGTCGGAGGGGACCCAGTACTTC
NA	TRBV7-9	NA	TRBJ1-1	CASSSSTANTEAFF	TGTGCCAGCAGCTCCTCTACAGCGAACACTGAAGCTTTCTTT
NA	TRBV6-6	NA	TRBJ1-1	CASTALGGSEAFF	TGTGCCAGCACAGCACTGGGAGGGAGTGAAGCTTTCTTT
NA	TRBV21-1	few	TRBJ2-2	CASSKNKDNSNTGELFF	TGTGCCAGCAGCAAAAATAAGGACAACTCGAACACCGGGGAGCTGTTTTTT
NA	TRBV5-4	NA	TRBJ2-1	CASSDGRRRSYNEQFF	TGTGCCAGCAGTGATGGGCGTAGGCGTTCCTACAATGAGCAGTTCTTC
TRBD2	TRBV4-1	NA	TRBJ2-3	CASSPGRGWADTQYF	TGCGCCAGCAGCCCCGGGAGGGGGTGGGCAGATACGCAGTATTTT
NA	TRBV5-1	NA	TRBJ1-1	CASSRGNSMNTEAFF	TGCGCCAGCAGCCGGGGAAACTCCATGAACACTGAAGCTTTCTTT
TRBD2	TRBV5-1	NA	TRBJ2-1	CASSKPGLAGYEQFF	TGCGCCAGCAGCAAGCCGGGACTAGCGGGGTATGAGCAGTTCTTC
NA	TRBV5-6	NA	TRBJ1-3	CASSPGDRGNTIYF	TGTGCCAGCAGCCCTGGCGACAGGGGAAACACCATATATTTT
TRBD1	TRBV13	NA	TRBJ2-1	CASSHRTGQGHNEQFF	TGTGCCAGCAGCCATCGGACGGGACAGGGGCACAATGAGCAGTTCTTC
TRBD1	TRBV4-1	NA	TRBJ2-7	CASSRDLFRGTGISEQYF	TGCGCCAGCAGCCGCGACCTCTTTAGGGGGACAGGGATATCCGAGCAGTACTTC
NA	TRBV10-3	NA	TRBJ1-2	CAISEVVGSIYGYTF	TGTGCCATCAGTGAGGTGGTGGGGAGTATCTATGGCTACACCTTC
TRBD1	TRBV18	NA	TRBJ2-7	CASSQGQGDTVQYF	TGTGCCAGCTCACAGGGACAGGGAGACACAGTGCAGTACTTC
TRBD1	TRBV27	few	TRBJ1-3	CASRIKSGTGGNTIYF	TGTGCCAGCAGGATAAAATCCGGGACAGGGGGAAACACCATATATTTT
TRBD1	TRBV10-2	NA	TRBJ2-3	CASSTGTGGTDTQYF	TGCGCCAGCAGTACCGGGACAGGGGGCACAGATACGCAGTATTTT
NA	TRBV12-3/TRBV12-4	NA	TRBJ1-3	CASSFRLGNTIYF	TGTGCCAGCAGTTTTCGTTTAGGAAACACCATATATTTT
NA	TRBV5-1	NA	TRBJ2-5	CASSSQGLGETQYF	TGCGCCAGCAGCTCCCAGGGGCTTGGGGAGACCCAGTACTTC
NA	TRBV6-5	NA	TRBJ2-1	CASSLGTPYNEQFF	TGTGCCAGCAGTCTCGGGACACCCTACAATGAGCAGTTCTTC
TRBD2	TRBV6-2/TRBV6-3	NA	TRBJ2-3	CASSLVPGQGRTSGRANPDTQYF	TGTGCCAGCAGCCTGGTACCGGGACAGGGCAGGACTAGCGGGAGGGCCAATCCAGATACGCAGTATTTT
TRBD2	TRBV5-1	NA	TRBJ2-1	CASSLVTSGSNGQFF	TGCGCCAGCAGCTTGGTGACTAGCGGGAGTAACGGGCAGTTCTTC
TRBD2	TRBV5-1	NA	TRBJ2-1	CASSLASGRVDNEQFF	TGCGCCAGCAGCTTGGCTAGCGGGAGAGTCGACAATGAGCAGTTCTTC
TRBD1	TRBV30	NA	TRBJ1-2	CAWSRTGDGYTF	TGTGCCTGGAGTAGGACAGGGGACGGCTACACCTTC
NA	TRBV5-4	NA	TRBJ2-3	CASSFGWLRSAADTQYF	TGTGCCAGCAGCTTTGGCTGGCTACGCAGCGCCGCAGATACGCAGTATTTT
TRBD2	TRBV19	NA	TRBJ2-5	CASRPGTSGRTSTQYF	TGTGCCAGTAGACCCGGGACTAGCGGGAGAACGTCGACCCAGTACTTC
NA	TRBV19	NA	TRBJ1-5	CASSRSNQPQHF	TGTGCCAGTAGCCGTAGCAATCAGCCCCAGCATTTT
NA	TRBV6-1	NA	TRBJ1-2	CASSEAGDWGDYGYTF	TGTGCCAGCAGTGAAGCGGGGGATTGGGGGGACTATGGCTACACCTTC
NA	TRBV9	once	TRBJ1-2	CASSVLGVTPFYGYTF	TGTGCCAGCAGCGTCCTCGGGGTGACACCATTCTATGGCTACACCTTC
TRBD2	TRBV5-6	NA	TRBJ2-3	CASSAAASGRTDTQYF	TGTGCCAGCAGCGCCGCGGCTAGCGGGAGGACAGATACGCAGTATTTT
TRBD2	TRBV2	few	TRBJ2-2	CARERERGDTGELFF	TGTGCCAGAGAGCGGGAAAGAGGGGACACCGGGGAGCTGTTTTTT
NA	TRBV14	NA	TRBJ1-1	CASSQDLSRATEAFF	TGTGCCAGCAGCCAAGATCTCAGCAGGGCCACTGAAGCTTTCTTT
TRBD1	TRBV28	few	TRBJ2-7	CASSLTGTGGDEQYF	TGTGCCAGCAGTTTAACCGGGACAGGGGGCGACGAGCAGTACTTC
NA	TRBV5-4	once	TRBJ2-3	CASSLGGRTDTQYF	TGTGCCAGCAGCTTGGGAGGGCGCACAGATACGCAGTATTTT
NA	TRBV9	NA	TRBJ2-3	CASSVELGGSSTDTQYF	TGTGCCAGCAGCGTAGAATTAGGCGGTTCTAGCACAGATACGCAGTATTTT
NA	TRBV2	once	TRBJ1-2	CASSPGTDSYGYTF	TGTGCCAGCAGTCCCGGGACTGACTCTTATGGCTACACCTTC
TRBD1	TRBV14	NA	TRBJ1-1	CASSQGQGQGPTEAFF	TGTGCCAGCAGCCAAGGTCAGGGACAGGGTCCCACTGAAGCTTTCTTT
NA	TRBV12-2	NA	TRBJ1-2	CASRLAWGQGPLNGYTF	TGTGCAAGTCGCTTAGCGTGGGGACAGGGACCCTTAAATGGCTACACCTTC
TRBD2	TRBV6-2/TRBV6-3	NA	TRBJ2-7	CASSTDRTSSYEQYF	TGTGCCAGCAGTACGGACCGGACTAGCTCCTACGAGCAGTACTTC
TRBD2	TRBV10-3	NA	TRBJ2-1	CAISEEVAGKSYNEQFF	TGTGCCATCAGTGAGGAAGTAGCGGGAAAGTCCTACAATGAGCAGTTCTTC
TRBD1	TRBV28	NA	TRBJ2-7	CASSPPDRISSRGFYEQYF	TGTGCCAGCAGTCCCCCGGACAGGATCTCCTCTCGAGGGTTTTACGAGCAGTACTTC
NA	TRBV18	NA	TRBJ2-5	CASSPPNREETQYF	TGTGCCAGCTCACCACCGAACAGGGAAGAGACCCAGTACTTC
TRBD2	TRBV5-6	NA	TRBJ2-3	CASSLLGLAGRDTQYF	TGTGCCAGCAGCTTGCTTGGGCTAGCGGGACGAGATACGCAGTATTTT
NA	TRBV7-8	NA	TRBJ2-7	CASSPWDPVGAYEQYF	TGTGCCAGCAGCCCCTGGGATCCTGTAGGGGCCTACGAGCAGTACTTC
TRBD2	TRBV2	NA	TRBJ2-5	CASHGGSVGETQYF	TGTGCCAGCCACGGCGGGAGCGTTGGGGAGACCCAGTACTTC
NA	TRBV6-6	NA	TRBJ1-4	CASSYQVIEKLFF	TGTGCCAGCAGTTACCAGGTCATTGAAAAACTGTTTTTT
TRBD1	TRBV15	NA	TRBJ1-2	CATSGQGAGGYTF	TGTGCCACCAGCGGCCAGGGGGCAGGGGGCTACACCTTC
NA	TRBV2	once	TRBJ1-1	CARLSQQGVNTEAFF	TGTGCCAGGCTGAGTCAACAGGGCGTGAACACTGAAGCTTTCTTT
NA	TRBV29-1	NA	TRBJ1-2	CSVGAAGGYTF	TGCAGCGTTGGGGCAGCGGGGGGCTACACCTTC
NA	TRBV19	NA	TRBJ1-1	CASSKRGLQNTEAFF	TGTGCCAGTAGTAAACGGGGACTACAGAACACTGAAGCTTTCTTT